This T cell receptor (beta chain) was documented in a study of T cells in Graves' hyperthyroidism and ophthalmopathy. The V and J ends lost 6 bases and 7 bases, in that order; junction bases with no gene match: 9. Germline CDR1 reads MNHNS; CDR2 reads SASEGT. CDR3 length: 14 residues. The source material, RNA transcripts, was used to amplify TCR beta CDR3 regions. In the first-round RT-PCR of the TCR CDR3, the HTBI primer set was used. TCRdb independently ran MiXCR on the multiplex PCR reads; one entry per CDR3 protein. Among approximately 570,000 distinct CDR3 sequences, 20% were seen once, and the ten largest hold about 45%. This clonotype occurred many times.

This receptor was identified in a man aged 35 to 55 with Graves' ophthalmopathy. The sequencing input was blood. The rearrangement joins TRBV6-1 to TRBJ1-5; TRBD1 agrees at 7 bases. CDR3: CASRLGGVGQPQHF. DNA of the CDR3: TGTGCCAGCAGGCTAGGGGGCGTCGGGCAGCCCCAGCATTTT.